This TCR beta chain emerged from a study of shared clonotypes between healthy human individuals. Study findings and constraints: A handful of donors held about 5% of naive CD4 clonotypes in common. Generation of non-shared clonotypes was less probable than generation of clonotypes shared by all four donors.

Using immunoSEQ multiplex PCR, the repertoire was profiled, and TCRdb retains in-frame clones only, with some absent. In the table there are about 1.1 million clones, about 80% of which are singletons. The germline gives CDR1 MDHEN, CDR2 SYDVKM. This CDR3 has 18 amino acids. V was clipped by 4 bases and J by 1 base, with 20 bases between them. Comment on this clone: What it binds is unknown.

Sequenced input: memory CD4+ T cells from PBMCs. Subset specified: CD45RA-negative fraction. The receptor was derived from a man younger than 30 in good health. Some clones in this sample may be carry-over from other donors' samples. The chain joins TRBV28 to TRBJ1-5; D may be TRBD1 (6 bases). The CDR3 sequence: CASSSPPGGGASNQPQHF. As DNA, the CDR3 is TGTGCCAGCAGTTCCCCCCCGGGCGGGGGCGCAAGCAATCAGCCCCAGCATTTT.